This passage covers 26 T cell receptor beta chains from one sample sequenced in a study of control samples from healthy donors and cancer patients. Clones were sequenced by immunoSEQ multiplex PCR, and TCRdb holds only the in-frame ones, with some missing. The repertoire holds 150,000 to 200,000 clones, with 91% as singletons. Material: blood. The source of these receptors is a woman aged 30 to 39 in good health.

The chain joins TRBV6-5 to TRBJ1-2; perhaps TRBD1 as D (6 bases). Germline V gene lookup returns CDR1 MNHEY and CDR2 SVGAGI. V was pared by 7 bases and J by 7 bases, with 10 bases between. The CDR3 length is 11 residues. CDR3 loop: CASKGEGGYTF. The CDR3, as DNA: TGTGCCAGCAAGGGGGAAGGTGGCTACACCTTC.

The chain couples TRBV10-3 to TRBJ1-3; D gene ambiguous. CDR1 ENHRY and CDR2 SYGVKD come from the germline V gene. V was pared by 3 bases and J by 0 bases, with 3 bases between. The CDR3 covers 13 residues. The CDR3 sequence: CAISDFSGNTIYF. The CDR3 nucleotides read TGTGCCATCAGTGACTTCTCTGGAAACACCATATATTTT.

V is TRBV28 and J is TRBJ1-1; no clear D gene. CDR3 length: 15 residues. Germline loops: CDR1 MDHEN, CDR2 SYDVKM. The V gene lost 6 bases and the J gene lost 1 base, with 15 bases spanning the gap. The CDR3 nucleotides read TGTGCCAGCAGGAAAGCGGGCAGGTCGAACACTGAAGCTTTCTTT. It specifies CASRKAGRSNTEAFF.

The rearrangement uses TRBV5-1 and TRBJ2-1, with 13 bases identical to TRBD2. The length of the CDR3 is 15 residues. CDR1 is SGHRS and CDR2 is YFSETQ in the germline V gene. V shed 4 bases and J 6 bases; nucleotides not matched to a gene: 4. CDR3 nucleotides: TGCGCCAGCAGCGGGACTAGCGGGACGGTCAATGAGCAGTTCTTC. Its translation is CASSGTSGTVNEQFF.

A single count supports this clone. CDR3 in DNA: TGCGCCAGCAGCCAAGATTCCCTAGCGGGAGCGGGGGAGCAGTACTTC. Amino acids: CASSQDSLAGAGEQYF. V and J are TRBV4-3 and TRBJ2-7; TRBD2 matches at 10 bases. This CDR3 has 16 amino acids. The junction had 9 bases not matched to a gene; V was cut back by 0 bases and J by 7 bases. The germline gives CDR1 LGHNA, CDR2 YSLEER.

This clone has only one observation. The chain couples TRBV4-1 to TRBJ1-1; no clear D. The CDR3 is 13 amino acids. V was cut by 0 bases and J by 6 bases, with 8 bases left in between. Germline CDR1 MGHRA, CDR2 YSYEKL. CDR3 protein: CASSQDAGPEAFF. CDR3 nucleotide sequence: TGCGCCAGCAGCCAAGATGCCGGGCCTGAAGCTTTCTTT.

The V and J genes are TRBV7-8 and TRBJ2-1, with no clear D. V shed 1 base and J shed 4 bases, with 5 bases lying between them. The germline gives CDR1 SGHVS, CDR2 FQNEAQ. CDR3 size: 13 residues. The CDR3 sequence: CASSLGEYNEQFF. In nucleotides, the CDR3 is TGTGCCAGCAGCTTAGGCGAATACAATGAGCAGTTCTTC. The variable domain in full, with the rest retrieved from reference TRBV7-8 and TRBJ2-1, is GAGVSQSPRYKVAKRGQDVALRCDPISGHVSLFWYQQALGQGPEFLTYFQNEAQLDKSGLPSDRFFAERPEGSVSTLKIQRTQQEDSAVYLCASSLGEYNEQFFGPGTRLTVL.

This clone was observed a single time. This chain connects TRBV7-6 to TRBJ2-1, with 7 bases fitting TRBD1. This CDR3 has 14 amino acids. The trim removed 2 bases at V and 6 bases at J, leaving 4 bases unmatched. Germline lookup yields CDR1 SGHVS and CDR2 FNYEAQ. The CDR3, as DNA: TGTGCCAGCAGCTTACAGGGGGTCCTCAATGAGCAGTTCTTC. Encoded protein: CASSLQGVLNEQFF. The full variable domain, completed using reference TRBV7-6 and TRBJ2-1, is GAGVSQSPRYKVTKRGQDVALRCDPISGHVSLYWYRQALGQGPEFLTYFNYEAQQDKSGLPNDRFSAERPEGSISTLTIQRTEQRDSAMYRCASSLQGVLNEQFFGPGTRLTVL.

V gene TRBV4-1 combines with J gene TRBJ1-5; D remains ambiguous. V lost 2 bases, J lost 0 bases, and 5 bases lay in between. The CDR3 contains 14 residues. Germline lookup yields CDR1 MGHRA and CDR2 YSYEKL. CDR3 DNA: TGCGCCAGCAGCCAATGGATTAGCAATCAGCCCCAGCATTTT. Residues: CASSQWISNQPQHF.

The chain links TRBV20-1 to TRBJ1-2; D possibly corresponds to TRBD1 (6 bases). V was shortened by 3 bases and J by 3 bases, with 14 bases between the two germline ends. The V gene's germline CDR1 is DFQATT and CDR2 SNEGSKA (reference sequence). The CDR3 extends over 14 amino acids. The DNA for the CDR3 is TGCAGTGCTAGTCCCGGGGGGCTGGACTATGGCTACACCTTC. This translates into CSASPGGLDYGYTF.

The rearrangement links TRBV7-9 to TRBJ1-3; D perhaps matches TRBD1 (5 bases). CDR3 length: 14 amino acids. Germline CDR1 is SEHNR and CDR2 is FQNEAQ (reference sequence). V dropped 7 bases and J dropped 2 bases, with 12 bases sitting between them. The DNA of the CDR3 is TGTGCCAGCACTAAGAACAGGACTGGAAACACCATATATTTT. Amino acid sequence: CASTKNRTGNTIYF. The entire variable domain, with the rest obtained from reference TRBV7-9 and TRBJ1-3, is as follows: DTGVSQNPRHKITKRGQNVTFRCDPISEHNRLYWYRQTLGQGPEFLTYFQNEAQLEKSRLLSDRFSAERPKGSFSTLEIQRTEQGDSAMYLCASTKNRTGNTIYFGEGSWLTVV.

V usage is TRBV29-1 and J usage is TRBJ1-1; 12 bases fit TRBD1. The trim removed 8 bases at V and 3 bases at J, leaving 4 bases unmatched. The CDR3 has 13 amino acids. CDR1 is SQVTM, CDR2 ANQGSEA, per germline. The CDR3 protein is CSSWDRGHTEAFF. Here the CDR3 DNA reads TGCAGCTCATGGGACAGGGGGCACACTGAAGCTTTCTTT. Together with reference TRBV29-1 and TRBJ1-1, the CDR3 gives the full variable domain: SAVISQKPSRDICQRGTSLTIQCQVDSQVTMMFWYRQQPGQSLTLIATANQGSEATYESGFVIDKFPISRPNLTFSTLTVSNMSPEDSSIYLCSSWDRGHTEAFFGQGTRLTVV.

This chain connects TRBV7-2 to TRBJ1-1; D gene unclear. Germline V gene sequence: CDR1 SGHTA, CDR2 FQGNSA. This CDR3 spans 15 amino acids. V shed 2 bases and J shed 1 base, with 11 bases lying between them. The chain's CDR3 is CASSLRPGSNTEAFF. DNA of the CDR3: TGTGCCAGCAGCTTAAGGCCGGGTTCGAACACTGAAGCTTTCTTT.

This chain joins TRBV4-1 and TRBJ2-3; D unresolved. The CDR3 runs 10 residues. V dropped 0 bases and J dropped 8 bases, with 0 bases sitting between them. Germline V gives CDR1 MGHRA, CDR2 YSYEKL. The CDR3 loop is CASSQDTQYF. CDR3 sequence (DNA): TGCGCCAGCAGCCAAGATACGCAGTATTTT.

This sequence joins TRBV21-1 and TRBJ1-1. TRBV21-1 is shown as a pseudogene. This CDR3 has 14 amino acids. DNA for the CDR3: TGTGCCAGCAGCAAGGAGTGGGGGGCCACTGAAGCTTTCTTT. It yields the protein CASSKEWGATEAFF.

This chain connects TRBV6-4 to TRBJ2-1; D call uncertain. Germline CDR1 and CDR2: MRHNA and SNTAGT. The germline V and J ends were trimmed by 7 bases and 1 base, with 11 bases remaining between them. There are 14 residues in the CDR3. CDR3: CASTFKRSYNEQFF. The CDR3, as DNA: TGTGCCAGCACCTTTAAGAGGTCCTACAATGAGCAGTTCTTC.

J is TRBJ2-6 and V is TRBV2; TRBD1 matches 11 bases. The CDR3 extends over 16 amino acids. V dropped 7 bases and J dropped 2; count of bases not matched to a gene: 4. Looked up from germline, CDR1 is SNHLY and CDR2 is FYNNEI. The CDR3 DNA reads TGTGCCAGCACTCGGACAGGGGGCGCTGGGGCCAACGTCCTGACTTTC. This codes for CASTRTGGAGANVLTF.

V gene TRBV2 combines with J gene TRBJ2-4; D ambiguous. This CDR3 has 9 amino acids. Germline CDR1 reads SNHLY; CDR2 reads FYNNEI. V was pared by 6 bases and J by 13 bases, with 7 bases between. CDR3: CASSPGQYF. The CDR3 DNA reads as TGTGCCAGCAGCCCCGGACAGTACTTC.

The CDR3 nucleotides are TGTGCCAGTAGTATAGAGCGCTCCTACAATGAGCAGTTCTTC. Residues: CASSIERSYNEQFF. The chain recombines TRBV19 with TRBJ2-1; unclear D gene. CDR3 length: 14 amino acids. Trimming removed 0 bases from V and 0 bases from J, with 3 bases in between. Looked up from germline, CDR1 is LNHDA and CDR2 is SQIVND (reference sequence).

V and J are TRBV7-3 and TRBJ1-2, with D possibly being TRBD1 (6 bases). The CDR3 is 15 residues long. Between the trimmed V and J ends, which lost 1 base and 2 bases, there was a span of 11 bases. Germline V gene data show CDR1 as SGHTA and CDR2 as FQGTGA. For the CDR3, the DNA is TGTGCCAGCAGCTTAAACCCCGGACAGAACTATGGCTACACCTTC. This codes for CASSLNPGQNYGYTF.

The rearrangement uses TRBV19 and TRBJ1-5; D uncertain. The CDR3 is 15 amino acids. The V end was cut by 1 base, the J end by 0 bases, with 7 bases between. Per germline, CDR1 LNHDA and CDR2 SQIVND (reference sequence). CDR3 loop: CASSIGAHSNQPQHF. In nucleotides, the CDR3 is TGTGCCAGTAGTATAGGGGCGCATAGCAATCAGCCCCAGCATTTT. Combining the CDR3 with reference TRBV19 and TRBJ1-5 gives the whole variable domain DGGITQSPKYLFRKEGQNVTLSCEQNLNHDAMYWYRQDPGQGLRLIYYSQIVNDFQKGDIAEGYSVSREKKESFPLTVTSAQKNPTAFYLCASSIGAHSNQPQHFGDGTRLSIL.

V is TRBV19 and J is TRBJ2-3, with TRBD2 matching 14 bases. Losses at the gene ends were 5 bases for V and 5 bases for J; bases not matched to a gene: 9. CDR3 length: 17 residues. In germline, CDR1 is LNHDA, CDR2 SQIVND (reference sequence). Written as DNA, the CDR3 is TGTGCCAGTAGTCGCCCAGGGACTAGCGGGAGAGGAGATACGCAGTATTTT. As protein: CASSRPGTSGRGDTQYF.

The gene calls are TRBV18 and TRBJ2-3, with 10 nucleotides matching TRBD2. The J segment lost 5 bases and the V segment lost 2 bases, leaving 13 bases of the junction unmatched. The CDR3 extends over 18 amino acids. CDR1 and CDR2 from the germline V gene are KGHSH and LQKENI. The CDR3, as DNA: TGTGCCAGCTCACCAGTCATTTTGAGCGGGAGGGCCATAGATACGCAGTATTTT. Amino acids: CASSPVILSGRAIDTQYF.

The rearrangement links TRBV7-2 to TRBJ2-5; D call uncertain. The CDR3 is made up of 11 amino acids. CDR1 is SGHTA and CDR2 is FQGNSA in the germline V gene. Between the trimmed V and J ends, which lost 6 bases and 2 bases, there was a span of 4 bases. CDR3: CASRVQETQYF. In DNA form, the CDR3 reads TGTGCCAGCAGGGTACAAGAGACCCAGTACTTC. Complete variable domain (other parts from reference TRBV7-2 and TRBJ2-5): GAGVSQSPSNKVTEKGKDVELRCDPISGHTALYWYRQSLGQGLEFLIYFQGNSAPDKSGLPSDRFSAERTGGSVSTLTIQRTQQEDSAVYLCASRVQETQYFGPGTRLLVL.

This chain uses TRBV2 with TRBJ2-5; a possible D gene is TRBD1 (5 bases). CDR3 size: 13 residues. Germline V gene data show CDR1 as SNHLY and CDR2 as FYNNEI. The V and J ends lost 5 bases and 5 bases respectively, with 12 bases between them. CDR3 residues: CASSTGRVETQYF. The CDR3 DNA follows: TGTGCCAGCAGTACAGGACGTGTCGAGACCCAGTACTTC.

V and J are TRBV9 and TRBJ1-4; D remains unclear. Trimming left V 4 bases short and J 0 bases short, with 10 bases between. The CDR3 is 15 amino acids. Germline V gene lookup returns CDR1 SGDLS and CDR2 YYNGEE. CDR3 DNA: TGTGCCAGCAGCCTCCGGGGTGCAACTAATGAAAAACTGTTTTTT. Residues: CASSLRGATNEKLFF.